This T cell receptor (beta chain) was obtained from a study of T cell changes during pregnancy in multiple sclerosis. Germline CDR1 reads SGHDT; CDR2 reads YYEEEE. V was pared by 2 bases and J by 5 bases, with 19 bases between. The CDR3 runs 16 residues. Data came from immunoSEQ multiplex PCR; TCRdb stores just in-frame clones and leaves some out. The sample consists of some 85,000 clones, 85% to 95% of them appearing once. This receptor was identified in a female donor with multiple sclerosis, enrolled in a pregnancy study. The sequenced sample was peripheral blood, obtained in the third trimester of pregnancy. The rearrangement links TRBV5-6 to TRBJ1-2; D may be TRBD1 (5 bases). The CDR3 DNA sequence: TGTGCCAGCAGCTTTGGCCGGAGTAGGGGTGGTTATGGCTACACCTTC. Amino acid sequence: CASSFGRSRGGYGYTF.